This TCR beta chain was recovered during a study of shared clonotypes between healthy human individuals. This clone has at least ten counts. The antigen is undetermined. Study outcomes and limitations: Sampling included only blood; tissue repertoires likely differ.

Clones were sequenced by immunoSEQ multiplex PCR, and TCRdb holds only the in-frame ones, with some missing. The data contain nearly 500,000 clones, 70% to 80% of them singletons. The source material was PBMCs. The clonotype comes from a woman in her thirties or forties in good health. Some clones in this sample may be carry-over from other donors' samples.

CDR3 protein: CASSLGLVTSTGELFF. The CDR3 DNA is TGTGCCAGCAGCTTGGGACTAGTGACGAGCACCGGGGAGCTGTTTTTT. The V gene is TRBV5-4, the J gene TRBJ2-2; possible D gene TRBD2, 6 bases. Germline V gene data show CDR1 as SGHNT and CDR2 as YYREEE (reference sequence). This CDR3 is built from 16 residues. Trimming removed 0 bases from V and 4 bases from J, with 13 bases in between.